These T cell receptor beta chains were read from a single sample in a study of T cells after yellow fever vaccination. Each CDR3 protein gets one entry after TCRdb re-called the 5' RACE reads with MiXCR. The profile covers around 300,000 distinct CDR3 sequences, with 10% to 15% appearing a single time and roughly 0.5% taken by the ten largest. The sample consisted of CD4+ T cells sorted from PBMCs, taken 45 days after the yellow fever booster vaccination. The origin of the receptors is a young man who received the YFV17D yellow fever vaccine. The CDR3 runs from the conserved cysteine through the conserved F or W. Fields, in order: clone size, D gene, V gene, J gene, CDR3 protein, CDR3 DNA. A D gene is named only where the DNA matches it firmly. Expanded clones are given a class, and other clones once, few, many or no size at all.

clone_size: few; d_call: TRBD2; v_call: TRBV12-3/TRBV12-4; j_call: TRBJ2-5; cdr3_aa: CASSREAAQETQYF; cdr3_nt: TGTGCCAGCAGCCGGGAGGCAGCCCAAGAGACCCAGTACTTC
clone_size: -; d_call: TRBD2; v_call: TRBV5-1; j_call: TRBJ2-3; cdr3_aa: CASSLGLASGSPDTQYF; cdr3_nt: TGCGCCAGCAGCTTGGGGCTGGCTAGCGGGAGTCCAGATACGCAGTATTTT
clone_size: -; d_call: -; v_call: TRBV5-8; j_call: TRBJ1-5; cdr3_aa: CASSLQGVNNQPQHF; cdr3_nt: TGTGCCAGCAGCTTGCAGGGAGTCAACAATCAGCCCCAGCATTTT
clone_size: -; d_call: -; v_call: TRBV5-1; j_call: TRBJ1-1; cdr3_aa: CARSFSKDTEAFF; cdr3_nt: TGCGCCAGAAGCTTTTCAAAGGACACTGAAGCTTTCTTT
clone_size: -; d_call: TRBD1; v_call: TRBV9; j_call: TRBJ2-5; cdr3_aa: CASSIATGKVETQYF; cdr3_nt: TGTGCCAGCAGCATCGCGACAGGGAAAGTAGAGACCCAGTACTTC
clone_size: -; d_call: -; v_call: TRBV27; j_call: TRBJ1-2; cdr3_aa: CASSLFAGSENYGYTF; cdr3_nt: TGTGCCAGCAGTTTATTTGCAGGGTCGGAAAACTATGGCTACACCTTC
clone_size: many; d_call: -; v_call: TRBV3-1; j_call: TRBJ2-3; cdr3_aa: CASSLRTPGYTDTQYF; cdr3_nt: TGTGCCAGCAGCCTACGGACTCCGGGTTACACAGATACGCAGTATTTT
clone_size: few; d_call: -; v_call: TRBV19; j_call: TRBJ2-1; cdr3_aa: CASSMAGNYNEQFF; cdr3_nt: TGTGCCAGTAGTATGGCCGGGAACTACAATGAGCAGTTCTTC
clone_size: few; d_call: TRBD1; v_call: TRBV6-1; j_call: TRBJ2-7; cdr3_aa: CASSLTGGTYEQYF; cdr3_nt: TGTGCCAGCAGCCTGACAGGGGGAACCTACGAGCAGTACTTC
clone_size: -; d_call: TRBD1; v_call: TRBV4-3; j_call: TRBJ2-7; cdr3_aa: CASSQQGASSYEQYF; cdr3_nt: TGCGCCAGCAGCCAGCAGGGGGCCTCCTCCTACGAGCAGTACTTC
clone_size: -; d_call: -; v_call: TRBV4-3; j_call: TRBJ1-6; cdr3_aa: CASSQDIGDSPLHF; cdr3_nt: TGCGCCAGCAGCCAAGATATAGGGGATTCACCCCTCCACTTT
clone_size: -; d_call: TRBD1; v_call: TRBV5-6; j_call: TRBJ2-1; cdr3_aa: CASSQGAHVNEQFF; cdr3_nt: TGTGCCAGCAGTCAGGGGGCTCATGTCAATGAGCAGTTCTTC
clone_size: few; d_call: -; v_call: TRBV14; j_call: TRBJ2-1; cdr3_aa: CASSPARWYTYNEQFF; cdr3_nt: TGTGCCAGCAGCCCAGCTCGGTGGTATACCTACAATGAGCAGTTCTTC
clone_size: few; d_call: -; v_call: TRBV5-1; j_call: TRBJ2-3; cdr3_aa: CASSVLQGGNTDTQYF; cdr3_nt: TGCGCCAGCAGCGTACTACAGGGTGGGAACACAGATACGCAGTATTTT
clone_size: many; d_call: TRBD1; v_call: TRBV6-5; j_call: TRBJ1-1; cdr3_aa: CASSTTRQGSFAFF; cdr3_nt: TGTGCCAGCAGTACCACGAGACAGGGTAGTTTTGCTTTCTTT
clone_size: -; d_call: TRBD1; v_call: TRBV10-3; j_call: TRBJ2-5; cdr3_aa: CAIRPTGAGETQYF; cdr3_nt: TGTGCCATCAGGCCGACAGGGGCCGGGGAGACCCAGTACTTC
clone_size: -; d_call: -; v_call: TRBV7-9; j_call: TRBJ2-5; cdr3_aa: CASSSGQVVSVTQYF; cdr3_nt: TGTGCCAGCAGTTCCGGACAAGTAGTATCCGTGACCCAGTACTTC
clone_size: few; d_call: -; v_call: TRBV12-3/TRBV12-4; j_call: TRBJ2-2; cdr3_aa: CASRRSNRYTGELFF; cdr3_nt: TGTGCCAGCAGGAGATCGAACCGATACACCGGGGAGCTGTTTTTT
clone_size: -; d_call: TRBD2; v_call: TRBV30; j_call: TRBJ2-7; cdr3_aa: CAWSVKLGLAGLSPYEQYF; cdr3_nt: TGTGCCTGGAGTGTAAAACTAGGACTAGCGGGTCTTAGCCCCTACGAGCAGTACTTC
clone_size: -; d_call: -; v_call: TRBV7-8; j_call: TRBJ1-4; cdr3_aa: CDSSFGVEKLFF; cdr3_nt: TGTGACAGCAGTTTCGGGGTGGAAAAACTGTTTTTT
clone_size: few; d_call: -; v_call: TRBV15; j_call: TRBJ2-7; cdr3_aa: CATSRPTYEQYF; cdr3_nt: TGTGCCACCAGCAGACCAACCTACGAGCAGTACTTC
clone_size: many; d_call: TRBD2; v_call: TRBV11-2; j_call: TRBJ2-1; cdr3_aa: CASSLWTGGVETSGRYNEQFF; cdr3_nt: TGTGCCAGCAGCCTCTGGACCGGGGGGGTCGAGACTAGCGGGCGGTACAATGAGCAGTTCTTC
clone_size: few; d_call: TRBD1; v_call: TRBV27; j_call: TRBJ2-2; cdr3_aa: CASSLGLGTGSAGELFF; cdr3_nt: TGTGCCAGCAGTTTAGGTTTAGGGACAGGGTCAGCCGGGGAGCTGTTTTTT
clone_size: few; d_call: TRBD2; v_call: TRBV5-1; j_call: TRBJ2-1; cdr3_aa: CASSFWTSYNEQFF; cdr3_nt: TGCGCCAGCAGCTTTTGGACTAGCTACAATGAGCAGTTCTTC
clone_size: -; d_call: -; v_call: TRBV7-9; j_call: TRBJ2-7; cdr3_aa: CASSLVGGAGQFSAEQYF; cdr3_nt: TGTGCCAGCAGCTTAGTTGGGGGTGCGGGACAGTTCTCCGCCGAGCAGTACTTC
clone_size: few; d_call: -; v_call: TRBV6-2/TRBV6-3; j_call: TRBJ2-1; cdr3_aa: CATGMAEQFF; cdr3_nt: TGTGCCACGGGAATGGCAGAGCAGTTCTTC
clone_size: few; d_call: -; v_call: TRBV4-3; j_call: TRBJ2-7; cdr3_aa: CASSHSLQGREQYF; cdr3_nt: TGCGCCAGCAGCCATTCTCTCCAGGGGAGGGAGCAGTACTTC
clone_size: -; d_call: -; v_call: TRBV10-2; j_call: TRBJ1-2; cdr3_aa: CASTGGRGYTF; cdr3_nt: TGCGCCAGCACCGGGGGGCGCGGCTACACCTTC
clone_size: few; d_call: TRBD1; v_call: TRBV5-1; j_call: TRBJ2-7; cdr3_aa: CASSNTRDSEQYF; cdr3_nt: TGCGCCAGCAGCAACACCCGGGACAGCGAGCAGTACTTC
clone_size: -; d_call: -; v_call: TRBV7-8; j_call: TRBJ2-5; cdr3_aa: CASSLRESQETQYF; cdr3_nt: TGTGCCAGCAGCTTAAGAGAGTCCCAAGAGACCCAGTACTTC
clone_size: -; d_call: -; v_call: TRBV2; j_call: TRBJ2-7; cdr3_aa: CASRPQGRYEQYF; cdr3_nt: TGTGCCAGCAGGCCTCAGGGCCGGTACGAGCAGTACTTC
clone_size: -; d_call: -; v_call: TRBV14; j_call: TRBJ1-4; cdr3_aa: CASSRQPPSRGRLFF; cdr3_nt: TGTGCCAGCAGCAGACAACCACCCAGCCGGGGGAGACTGTTTTTT
clone_size: few; d_call: TRBD2; v_call: TRBV5-1; j_call: TRBJ2-1; cdr3_aa: CASSFSTGTNYNEQFF; cdr3_nt: TGCGCCAGCAGCTTCAGTACGGGGACTAATTACAATGAGCAGTTCTTC
clone_size: -; d_call: -; v_call: TRBV7-9; j_call: TRBJ1-4; cdr3_aa: CASSSDQYGKLFF; cdr3_nt: TGTGCCAGCAGCTCGGACCAATACGGAAAACTGTTTTTT
clone_size: -; d_call: -; v_call: TRBV29-1; j_call: TRBJ2-3; cdr3_aa: CSVDTGGTDTQYF; cdr3_nt: TGCAGCGTTGATACGGGAGGCACAGATACGCAGTATTTT
clone_size: many; d_call: TRBD2; v_call: TRBV27; j_call: TRBJ2-3; cdr3_aa: CASSLKSGRHGDTQYF; cdr3_nt: TGTGCCAGCAGTTTAAAGAGCGGGAGGCATGGAGATACGCAGTATTTT
clone_size: -; d_call: -; v_call: TRBV11-1; j_call: TRBJ2-1; cdr3_aa: CASRGAQRRVEQFF; cdr3_nt: TGTGCCAGCAGGGGGGCCCAAAGGAGGGTCGAGCAGTTCTTC
clone_size: few; d_call: -; v_call: TRBV7-9; j_call: TRBJ1-2; cdr3_aa: CASSLGGRRGYGYTF; cdr3_nt: TGTGCCAGCAGCTTAGGAGGCCGGAGGGGCTATGGCTACACCTTC
clone_size: -; d_call: -; v_call: TRBV20-1; j_call: TRBJ2-5; cdr3_aa: CSARWETQYF; cdr3_nt: TGCAGTGCTAGATGGGAGACCCAGTACTTC